One sample yielded the 28 T cell receptor beta chains listed below, sequenced in a study of blood T cell repertoires in COVID-19. Sequenced by immunoSEQ multiplex PCR; TCRdb stores in-frame clones only, minus some. The sample records 150,000 to 200,000 clones, 70% to 80% being singletons. Sequenced material: PBMCs or T cells enriched from blood (not recorded which). All receptors come from a man aged 60-69 years who had been exposed to COVID-19.

The chain employs TRBV10-2 and TRBJ1-1; the D gene is possibly TRBD1 (6 bases). The V end was cut by 8 bases, the J end by 0 bases, with 19 bases between. In germline, CDR1 is WSHSY, CDR2 SAAADI. There are 16 residues in the CDR3. The chain's CDR3 is CASPPPGQTMNTEAFF. The DNA of the CDR3 is TGCGCCAGCCCACCTCCGGGACAAACTATGAACACTGAAGCTTTCTTT.

The chain uses TRBV30 and TRBJ1-6; 7 nucleotides align to TRBD1. Trimming took 4 bases from V and 7 from J; bases not matched to a gene: 7. The germline V gene has CDR1 GTSNPN and CDR2 SVGIG (reference sequence). The CDR3 consists of 14 residues. CDR3 sequence reads: CAWKKGANNSPLHF. As DNA, the CDR3 is TGTGCCTGGAAAAAGGGGGCGAACAATTCACCCCTCCACTTT.

J is TRBJ1-1 and V is TRBV27; D gene ambiguous. CDR1 is MNHEY, CDR2 SMNVEV, per germline (reference sequence). The CDR3 covers 13 residues. The V and J ends lost 2 bases and 2 bases respectively, with 6 bases between them. This CDR3 is CASSLASNTEAFF. In DNA, the CDR3 is TGTGCCAGCAGTTTAGCTAGTAACACTGAAGCTTTCTTT.

This clone was seen a few times. This chain connects TRBV24-1 to TRBJ2-7; 9 nucleotides agree with TRBD1. After removal of 2 bases from V and 2 bases from J, the junction contained 0 bases not matched to a gene. This CDR3 has 14 residues. Germline CDR1 KGHDR, CDR2 SFDVKD. The CDR3 spells CATSDWDRAYEQYF. For the CDR3, the DNA is TGTGCCACCAGTGATTGGGACAGGGCCTACGAGCAGTACTTC.

This chain connects TRBV19 to TRBJ2-5; D not certain. The germline V gene has CDR1 LNHDA and CDR2 SQIVND (reference sequence). The CDR3 has 13 residues. Trimming took off 4 bases at V and 4 bases at J, with 10 bases between the two ends. CDR3 in DNA: TGTGCCAGTAGTACCCTCCCCCCAGAGACCCAGTACTTC. It yields the protein CASSTLPPETQYF.

The gene calls are TRBV24-1 and TRBJ2-7; 7 positions match TRBD2. The CDR3 extends over 17 amino acids. Trimming at V came to 5 bases and at J to 4 bases, leaving 16 bases not matched to a gene. Germline CDR1 reads KGHDR; CDR2 reads SFDVKD. Written as DNA, the CDR3 is TGTGCCACCAGTGGGGGAGGGGACCCTAGGATCCCTTACGAGCAGTACTTC. Protein product: CATSGGGDPRIPYEQYF.

The chain couples TRBV13 to TRBJ2-1, with TRBD1 matching over 8 bases. CDR1 is PRHDT and CDR2 is FYEKMQ in the germline V gene (reference sequence). With 5 bases clipped from V and 9 bases from J, the junction kept 15 bases outside the gene matches. CDR3 length equals 16 residues. The CDR3 protein is CASSVTFRDRSFEQFF. As DNA, the CDR3 is TGTGCCAGCAGCGTAACCTTCCGGGACAGGAGTTTTGAGCAGTTCTTC.

Notes on this clone: This could be a read error, since a much larger clone is one nucleotide away. This chain joins TRBV4-1 and TRBJ2-1; 11 nucleotides line up with TRBD1. With 0 bases clipped from V and 8 bases from J, the junction kept 3 bases outside the gene matches. The CDR3 extends over 15 amino acids. Per the germline V gene, CDR1 is MGHRA and CDR2 is YSYEKL. The CDR3 loop reads CASSQERTGGHEQFF. For the CDR3, the DNA is TGCGCCAGCAGCCAAGAGAGGACAGGGGGCCATGAGCAGTTCTTC.

This rearrangement joins TRBV27 to TRBJ1-1; D might be TRBD1 (5 bases). Germline V gene data show CDR1 as MNHEY and CDR2 as SMNVEV (reference sequence). V dropped 7 bases and J dropped 5 bases, with 23 bases sitting between them. The CDR3 contains 16 residues. DNA of the CDR3: TGTGCCAGCACCTCCCCGCGGGGCAGCAAGGGGACTGAAGCTTTCTTT. It is translated as CASTSPRGSKGTEAFF.

This chain links TRBV24-1 with TRBJ2-5, with D perhaps matching TRBD1 (6 bases). CDR1 is KGHDR and CDR2 is SFDVKD in the germline V gene. The CDR3 extends over 15 amino acids. The V end was cut by 3 bases, the J end by 2 bases, with 12 bases between. CDR3 protein: CATSDQRTAQETQYF. CDR3 nucleotide sequence: TGTGCCACCAGTGATCAAAGGACAGCTCAAGAGACCCAGTACTTC.

The chain couples TRBV29-1 to TRBJ1-2, with TRBD1 identical over 7 bases. Germline V gene sequence: CDR1 SQVTM, CDR2 ANQGSEA. The V segment lost 6 bases and the J segment 8 bases; nucleotides outside the gene matches: 6. CDR3 size: 11 residues. This CDR3 reads CSVERTGGYTF. The CDR3 DNA sequence: TGCAGCGTGGAAAGGACAGGCGGCTACACCTTC.

J is TRBJ2-1 and V is TRBV27; 11 nucleotides match TRBD2. This CDR3 contains 14 residues. Germline values: CDR1 MNHEY, CDR2 SMNVEV (reference sequence). The V segment lost 6 bases and the J segment 7 bases; nucleotides outside the gene matches: 5. The CDR3 region is CASSLAGGGNEQFF. Here the CDR3 DNA reads TGTGCCAGCAGCCTAGCGGGAGGAGGGAATGAGCAGTTCTTC.

J is TRBJ2-7 and V is TRBV7-9; unclear D gene. CDR1 is SEHNR and CDR2 is FQNEAQ in the germline V gene (reference sequence). Trimming cost V 1 base and J 4 bases, with 8 bases left between them. CDR3 length: 13 residues. The CDR3 reads CASSLGLVYEQYF. CDR3 sequence (DNA): TGTGCCAGCAGCTTAGGGCTAGTATACGAGCAGTACTTC.

V is TRBV2 and J is TRBJ1-2; no clear D gene. In germline, CDR1 is SNHLY, CDR2 FYNNEI. V lost 7 bases and J lost 7, with 10 bases in between. The CDR3 consists of 11 residues. The CDR3 nucleotides read TGTGCCAGCACCGAGGGCTTTGGCTACACCTTC. It specifies CASTEGFGYTF.

The CDR3 region has the DNA TGTGCCAGTAGTATAGGGGCTAGCCACGAGCAGTACTTC. Translation: CASSIGASHEQYF. The rearrangement links TRBV19 to TRBJ2-7; D is perhaps TRBD2 (5 bases). This CDR3 is 13 amino acids long. Trimming shortened V by 1 base and J by 5 bases, and 9 bases separated the two germline ends. Looked up from germline, CDR1 is LNHDA and CDR2 is SQIVND (reference sequence). Together with reference TRBV19 and TRBJ2-7, the CDR3 gives the full variable domain: DGGITQSPKYLFRKEGQNVTLSCEQNLNHDAMYWYRQDPGQGLRLIYYSQIVNDFQKGDIAEGYSVSREKKESFPLTVTSAQKNPTAFYLCASSIGASHEQYFGPGTRLTVT.

The V and J genes are TRBV3-1 (or the pseudogene TRBV3-2) and TRBJ1-1; 10 bases match TRBD1. The trim removed 1 base at V and 2 bases at J, leaving 1 base unmatched. Germline V lookup: CDR1 LGHDT, CDR2 YNNKEL (reference sequence). This CDR3 is built from 15 residues. CDR3 region: CASSQGTGGNTEAFF. The DNA of the CDR3 is TGTGCCAGCAGCCAAGGGACAGGGGGAAACACTGAAGCTTTCTTT.

This chain links TRBV12-3 or TRBV12-4 with TRBJ1-1; D gene ambiguous. CDR3 length: 12 residues. V gave up 2 bases and J gave up 10 bases, with 11 bases separating them. The CDR3 bases are TGTGCCAGCAGTTTAAGGACCGCGGGAGCTTTCTTT. This translates into CASSLRTAGAFF.

This chain connects TRBV27 to TRBJ2-2; 10 bases are shared with TRBD2. The V gene's germline CDR1 is MNHEY and CDR2 SMNVEV (reference sequence). The CDR3 covers 18 residues. V lost 7 bases to trimming and J lost 0 bases; unmatched junction nucleotides: 11. The CDR3 coding sequence is TGTGCCAGCACCCATCGACTAGCGGGCCCCCCGAACACCGGGGAGCTGTTTTTT. Translation: CASTHRLAGPPNTGELFF.

V is TRBV19 and J is TRBJ1-1, with a weak D call TRBD1 (5 bases). V lost 3 bases and J 0 bases, leaving 11 bases between the germline ends. The CDR3 covers 15 residues. Germline V gene lookup returns CDR1 LNHDA and CDR2 SQIVND (reference sequence). The CDR3 here is CASSIGWGMNTEAFF. The CDR3 nucleotides read TGTGCCAGTAGTATTGGGTGGGGCATGAACACTGAAGCTTTCTTT.

This clone came up many times. In DNA form, the CDR3 reads TGCGCCAGCAGCCAAGAATCGGGCTATGGCTACACCTTC. It is translated as CASSQESGYGYTF. This sequence joins TRBV4-1 and TRBJ1-2; D is ambiguous. Germline V lookup: CDR1 MGHRA, CDR2 YSYEKL. The CDR3 extends over 13 amino acids. Trimming removed 0 bases from V and 4 bases from J, with 6 bases in between.

J is TRBJ2-7 and V is TRBV28, with no clear D. Trimming shortened V by 5 bases and J by 3 bases, and 11 bases separated the two germline ends. CDR1 MDHEN and CDR2 SYDVKM come from the germline V gene. This CDR3 region has 13 residues. The CDR3 sequence is CASSLSQRYEQYF. CDR3 nucleotides: TGTGCCAGCAGTCTATCCCAGCGCTACGAGCAGTACTTC.

V usage is TRBV29-1 and J usage is TRBJ2-7; 9 bases map to TRBD1. Germline assignment: CDR1 SQVTM and CDR2 ANQGSEA. V gave up 3 bases and J gave up 5 bases; unmatched junction bases: 8. CDR3 length: 14 amino acids. The DNA for the CDR3 is TGCAGCGTTGAGCAGTGGACAGGGGAAAACGAGCAGTACTTC. It yields the protein CSVEQWTGENEQYF.

The chain carries TRBV5-1 and TRBJ2-1; 9 bases line up with TRBD1. Unmatched junction bases numbered 9, after V lost 4 bases and J lost 4 bases. This CDR3 contains 16 residues. Germline V lookup: CDR1 SGHRS, CDR2 YFSETQ. The CDR3 loop reads CASSPTPGTGYNEQFF. Here the CDR3 DNA reads TGCGCCAGCAGCCCAACCCCCGGGACAGGGTACAATGAGCAGTTCTTC. Variable domain in full (rest from reference TRBV5-1 and TRBJ2-1): KAGVTQTPRYLIKTRGQQVTLSCSPISGHRSVSWYQQTPGQGLQFLFEYFSETQRNKGNFPGRFSGRQFSNSRSEMNVSTLELGDSALYLCASSPTPGTGYNEQFFGPGTRLTVL.

The rearrangement links TRBV5-6 to TRBJ1-2; 10 bases fit TRBD1. V trimming: 4 bases; J trimming: 8 bases; junction bases outside the gene matches: 14. The CDR3 extends over 16 amino acids. Germline loops: CDR1 SGHDT, CDR2 YYEEEE. Here the CDR3 reads CASSRPGQGEDRGYTF. Here the CDR3 DNA reads TGTGCCAGCAGCCGTCCCGGACAGGGGGAGGATCGGGGCTACACCTTC.

This clone occurred once. The V gene is TRBV11-1, the J gene TRBJ2-5, with D possibly matching TRBD1 (5 bases). Trimming pared 0 bases from V and 1 base from J, leaving 9 bases between. The germline gives CDR1 SGHAT, CDR2 FQDESV (reference sequence). The CDR3 length is 15 residues. The CDR3 DNA follows: TGTGCCAGCAGCTTAGCGTTCCAGGGCCAAGAGACCCAGTACTTC. Protein sequence: CASSLAFQGQETQYF.

The genes are TRBV7-2 and TRBJ1-1; TRBD1 matches 12 bases. The CDR3 consists of 15 residues. Germline values: CDR1 SGHTA, CDR2 FQGNSA. J was trimmed by 6 bases and V by 5 bases; bases with no gene match: 7. CDR3 DNA: TGTGCCAGCAGCCCGGGGACAGGGGGCTTCGCTGAAGCTTTCTTT. Translated: CASSPGTGGFAEAFF.

This clone was seen only a few times. The rearrangement links TRBV9 to TRBJ2-1; TRBD1 agrees at 9 bases. This CDR3 is built from 16 residues. In germline, CDR1 is SGDLS, CDR2 YYNGEE. V lost 3 bases to trimming and J lost 0 bases; unmatched junction nucleotides: 4. The chain's CDR3 is CASSGGQGSSYNEQFF. CDR3 DNA sequence: TGTGCCAGCAGCGGGGGACAGGGTAGCTCCTACAATGAGCAGTTCTTC.

This clone has more than one count but fewer than ten. The chain is built from TRBV10-2 and TRBJ1-6; 8 bases align to TRBD1. Germline V gene data show CDR1 as WSHSY and CDR2 as SAAADI. The CDR3 sequence is 14 residues long. The J segment lost 9 bases and the V segment lost 4 bases, leaving 5 bases of the junction unmatched. CDR3 DNA: TGCGCCAGCAGTGGCACAGGGGGTGGTTCACCCCTCCACTTT. Its translation: CASSGTGGGSPLHF.